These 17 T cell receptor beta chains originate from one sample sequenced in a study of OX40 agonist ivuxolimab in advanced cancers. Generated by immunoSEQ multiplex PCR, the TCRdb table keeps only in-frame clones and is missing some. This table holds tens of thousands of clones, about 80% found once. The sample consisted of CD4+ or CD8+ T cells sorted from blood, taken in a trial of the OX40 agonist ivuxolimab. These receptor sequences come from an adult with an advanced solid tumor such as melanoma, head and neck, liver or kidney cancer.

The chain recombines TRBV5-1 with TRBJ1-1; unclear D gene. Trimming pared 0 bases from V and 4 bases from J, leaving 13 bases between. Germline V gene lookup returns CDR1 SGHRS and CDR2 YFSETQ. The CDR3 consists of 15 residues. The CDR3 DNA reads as TGCGCCAGCAGCTTGGACGGGCGTTCGGTCACTGAAGCTTTCTTT. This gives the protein CASSLDGRSVTEAFF.

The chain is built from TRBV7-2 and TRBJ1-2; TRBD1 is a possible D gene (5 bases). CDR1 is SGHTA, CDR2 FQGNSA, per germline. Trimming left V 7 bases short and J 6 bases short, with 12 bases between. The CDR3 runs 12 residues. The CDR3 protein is CASTLSRDGYTF. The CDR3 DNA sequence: TGTGCCAGCACCCTCTCCAGGGATGGCTACACCTTC.

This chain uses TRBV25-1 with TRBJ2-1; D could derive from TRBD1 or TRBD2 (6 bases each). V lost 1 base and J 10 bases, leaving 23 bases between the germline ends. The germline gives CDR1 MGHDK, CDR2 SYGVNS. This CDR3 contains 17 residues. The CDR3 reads CASSEFTTGAIQREQFF. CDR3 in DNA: TGTGCCAGCAGTGAATTTACTACGGGGGCCATCCAACGGGAGCAGTTCTTC.

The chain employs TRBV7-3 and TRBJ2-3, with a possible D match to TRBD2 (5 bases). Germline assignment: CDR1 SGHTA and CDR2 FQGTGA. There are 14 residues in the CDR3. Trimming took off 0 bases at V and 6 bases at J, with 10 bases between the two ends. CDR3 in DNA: TGTGCCAGCAGCTTAACGGCGGGCCGGGATACGCAGTATTTT. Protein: CASSLTAGRDTQYF.

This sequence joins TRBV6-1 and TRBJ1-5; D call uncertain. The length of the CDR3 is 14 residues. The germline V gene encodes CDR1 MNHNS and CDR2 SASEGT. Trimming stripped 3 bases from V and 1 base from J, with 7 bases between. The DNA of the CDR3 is TGTGCCAGCAGTGAGCAAGGGAGCAATCAGCCCCAGCATTTT. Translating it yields CASSEQGSNQPQHF.

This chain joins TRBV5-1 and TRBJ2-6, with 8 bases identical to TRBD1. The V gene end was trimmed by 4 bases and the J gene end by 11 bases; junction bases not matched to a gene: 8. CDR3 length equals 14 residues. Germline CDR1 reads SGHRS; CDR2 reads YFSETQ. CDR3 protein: CASSMQTGEDVLTF. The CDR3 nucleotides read TGCGCCAGCAGCATGCAGACAGGGGAGGACGTCCTGACTTTC. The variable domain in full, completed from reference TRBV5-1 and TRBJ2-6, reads KAGVTQTPRYLIKTRGQQVTLSCSPISGHRSVSWYQQTPGQGLQFLFEYFSETQRNKGNFPGRFSGRQFSNSRSEMNVSTLELGDSALYLCASSMQTGEDVLTFGAGSRLTVL.

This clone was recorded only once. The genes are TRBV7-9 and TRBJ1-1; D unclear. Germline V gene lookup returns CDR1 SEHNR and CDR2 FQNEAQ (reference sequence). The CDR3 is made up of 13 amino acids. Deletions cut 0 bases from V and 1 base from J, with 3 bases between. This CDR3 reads CASSLAKNTEAFF. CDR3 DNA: TGTGCCAGCAGCTTAGCCAAGAACACTGAAGCTTTCTTT.

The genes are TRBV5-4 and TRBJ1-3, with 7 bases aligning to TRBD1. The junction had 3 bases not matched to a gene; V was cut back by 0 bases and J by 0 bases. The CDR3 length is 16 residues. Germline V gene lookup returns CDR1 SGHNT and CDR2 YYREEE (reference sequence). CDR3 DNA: TGTGCCAGCAGCTTGGGGGACAGTGTCTCTGGAAACACCATATATTTT. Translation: CASSLGDSVSGNTIYF.

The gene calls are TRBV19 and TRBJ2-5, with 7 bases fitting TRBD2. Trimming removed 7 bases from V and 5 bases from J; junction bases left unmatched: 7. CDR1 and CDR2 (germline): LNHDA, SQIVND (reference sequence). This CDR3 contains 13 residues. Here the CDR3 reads CASNPSGAETQYF. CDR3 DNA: TGTGCCAGTAACCCCAGCGGGGCGGAGACCCAGTACTTC.

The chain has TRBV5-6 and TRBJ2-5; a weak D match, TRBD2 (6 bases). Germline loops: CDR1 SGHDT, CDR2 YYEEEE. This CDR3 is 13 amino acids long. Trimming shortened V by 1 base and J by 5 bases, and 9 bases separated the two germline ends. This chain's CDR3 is CASSLLATETQYF. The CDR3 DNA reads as TGTGCCAGCAGCTTGCTAGCGACGGAGACCCAGTACTTC.

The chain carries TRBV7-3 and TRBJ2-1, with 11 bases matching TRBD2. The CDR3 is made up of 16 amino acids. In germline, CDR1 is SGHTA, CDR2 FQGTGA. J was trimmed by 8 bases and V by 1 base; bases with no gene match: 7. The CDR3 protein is CASSLISGLAGHEQFF. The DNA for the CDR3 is TGTGCCAGCAGCTTAATAAGCGGACTAGCGGGCCATGAGCAGTTCTTC.

CDR3 nucleotide sequence: TGTGCCAGCAGCTTGGCAGGGAACACTGAAGCTTTCTTT. Translation: CASSLAGNTEAFF. The rearrangement joins TRBV5-5 to TRBJ1-1, with unresolved D. This CDR3 contains 13 residues. From germline, CDR1 is SGHKS and CDR2 YYEKEE (reference sequence). Between the trimmed V and J ends, which lost 0 bases and 1 base, there was a span of 4 bases.

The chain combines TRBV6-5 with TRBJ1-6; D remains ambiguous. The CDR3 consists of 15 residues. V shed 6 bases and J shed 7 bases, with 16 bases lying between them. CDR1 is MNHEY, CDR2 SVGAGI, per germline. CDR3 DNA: TGTGCCAGCAGCCTTATTGAGGGTAGGAATTCACCCCTCCACTTT. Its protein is CASSLIEGRNSPLHF.

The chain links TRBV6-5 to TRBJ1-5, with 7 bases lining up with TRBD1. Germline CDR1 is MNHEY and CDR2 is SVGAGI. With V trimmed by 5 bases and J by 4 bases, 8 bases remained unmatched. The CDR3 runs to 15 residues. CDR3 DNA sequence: TGTGCCAGCAGTCCACCAGGGGGAGGGAATCAGCCCCAGCATTTT. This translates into CASSPPGGGNQPQHF.

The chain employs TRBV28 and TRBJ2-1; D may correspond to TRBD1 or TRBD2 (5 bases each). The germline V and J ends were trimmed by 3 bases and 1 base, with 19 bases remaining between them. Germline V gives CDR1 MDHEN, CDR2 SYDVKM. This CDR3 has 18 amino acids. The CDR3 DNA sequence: TGTGCCAGCAGTTTCCTAAAAACGGGACCGCAATCCTACAATGAGCAGTTCTTC. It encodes CASSFLKTGPQSYNEQFF.

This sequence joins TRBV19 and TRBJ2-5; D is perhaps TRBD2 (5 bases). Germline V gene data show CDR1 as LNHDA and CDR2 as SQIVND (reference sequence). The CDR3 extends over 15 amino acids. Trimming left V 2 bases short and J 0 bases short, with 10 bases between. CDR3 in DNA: TGTGCCAGTAGTATAAACGCCGGGGACCAAGAGACCCAGTACTTC. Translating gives CASSINAGDQETQYF.

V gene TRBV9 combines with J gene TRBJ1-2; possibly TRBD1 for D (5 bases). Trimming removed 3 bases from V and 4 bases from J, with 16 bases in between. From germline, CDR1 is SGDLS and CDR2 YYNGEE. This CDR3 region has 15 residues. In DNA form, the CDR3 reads TGTGCCAGCAGCGAGGGGCCGCAGGTCCTCTATGGCTACACCTTC. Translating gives CASSEGPQVLYGYTF.